The clone carrying this T cell receptor (beta chain) has more than one count but fewer than ten. The data belong to a study of patients and donors after allogeneic stem cell transplantation. The V gene's germline CDR1 is LGHNA and CDR2 YNFKEQ. Trimming took 0 bases from V and 5 from J, leaving 18 bases between them. There are 17 residues in the CDR3. TCRdb passed the RT-PCR reads through MiXCR, listing each CDR3 protein once. The sample lists some 200,000 distinct CDR3 sequences; 40% to 45% were seen once. The V gene is TRBV4-2, the J gene TRBJ2-3; possible D gene TRBD2, 6 bases. The TCR originated in a human donor who was either an allogeneic HSCT recipient or a stem cell or donor lymphocyte infusion donor (not recorded which). It is not recorded whose cells these are; they may come from a transplant donor. Material for sequencing was blood, either unsorted or a sorted T cell fraction (not recorded which). Here the CDR3 DNA reads TGTGCCAGCAGCCAAGAACGGTACGGGAGAAAGGGAGATACGCAGTATTTT. Protein: CASSQERYGRKGDTQYF.